Sequencing of this TCR beta chain was carried out in a study of T cell responses to AZD1222 COVID-19 vaccine. The study, taken as a whole, reports: Per reports, nearly half of all spike-specific TCRs target regions that are unmutated in variants. Spike was spanned by vaccine-associated CD4 TCRs, with dominance at 160-218 and 743-854. Repertoires were obtained only post-peak T cell response.

Remarks on this clone: Its antigen is undetermined.

TCRdb keeps only in-frame clones here, not all; method: immunoSEQ multiplex PCR. Among roughly 100,000 clones, about nine tenths were seen once, and the ten largest hold 1% to 1.5%. Source: peripheral blood, taken on day 0 of AZD1222 vaccination. The TCR was taken from an adult in good health.

The DNA of the CDR3 is TGTGCCAGCAGCCGGGGAGTTCACACTGAAGCTTTCTTT. Its translation: CASSRGVHTEAFF. The chain is built from TRBV14 and TRBJ1-1; D gene ambiguous. V was shortened by 4 bases and J by 3 bases, with 9 bases between the two germline ends. The germline V gene encodes CDR1 SGHDN and CDR2 FVKESK. The CDR3 totals 13 residues. Using reference TRBV14 and TRBJ1-1 for the parts outside the CDR3, the full variable domain is EAGVTQFPSHSVIEKGQTVTLRCDPISGHDNLYWYRRVMGKEIKFLLHFVKESKQDESGMPNNRFLAERTGGTYSTLKVQPAELEDSGVYFCASSRGVHTEAFFGQGTRLTVV.